This TCR beta chain originates from a study of T cells in localized non-small cell lung cancer. Method: immunoSEQ multiplex PCR; TCRdb's copy keeps in-frame clones and lacks some. Of over a thousand clones listed, 22% are singletons. Comment on this clone: Antigen: not known.

V dropped 0 bases and J dropped 6 bases, with 13 bases sitting between them. CDR3 length: 14 residues. Germline-derived CDR1 and CDR2 are SGDLS and YYNGEE. Study-wide results and limits: Heterogeneity stays possible, as sequencing covered only one tumor region. T cell clonality was highest in uninvolved adjacent lung, above tumor. The appearance of a median approximately 57 of the top 100 tumor clones was seen in adjacent lung.

The specimen comprised lung tumor tissue, sampled before any cancer treatment. The sequence derives from a male donor aged 60 or over with stage III squamous cell lung carcinoma. V usage is TRBV9 and J usage is TRBJ2-7, with TRBD2 as a possible D gene (5 bases). CDR3 residues: CASSVARVGGEQYF. As DNA, the CDR3 is TGTGCCAGCAGCGTAGCGCGGGTGGGTGGCGAGCAGTACTTC.